The T cell receptor (beta chain) described here comes from a study of cytomegalovirus exposure and HLA in healthy donors. PCR primers comprised 60 Vbeta and 13 Jbeta primers. Assay: immunoSEQ multiplex PCR; the TCRdb copy retains only in-frame clones and omits some. Among 190,000 or so clones listed, 82% were seen once. The ends were cut back, 4 bases at V and 2 bases at J, with 9 bases in the middle. The CDR3 spans 13 residues. The V gene's germline CDR1 is SGHRS and CDR2 YFSETQ. The TCR sequence derives from a woman aged 45-65 years in good health and CMV-seropositive. Sequencing was carried out using PBMCs. This sequence joins TRBV5-1 and TRBJ1-2; no firm D call. The CDR3: CASSPAGNYGYTF. In DNA, the CDR3 is TGCGCCAGCAGCCCGGCGGGAAACTATGGCTACACCTTC.